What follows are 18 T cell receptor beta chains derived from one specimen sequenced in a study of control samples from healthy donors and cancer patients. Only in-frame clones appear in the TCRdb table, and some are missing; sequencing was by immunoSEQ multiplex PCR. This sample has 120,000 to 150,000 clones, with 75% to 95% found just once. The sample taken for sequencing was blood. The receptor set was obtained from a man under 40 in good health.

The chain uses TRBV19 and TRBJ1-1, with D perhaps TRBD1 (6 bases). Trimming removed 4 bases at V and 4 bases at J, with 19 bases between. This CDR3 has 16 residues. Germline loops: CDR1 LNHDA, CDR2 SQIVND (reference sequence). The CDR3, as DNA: TGTGCCAGTAGTACGTCAGGGGTCGGTGGGATCACTGAAGCTTTCTTT. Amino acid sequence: CASSTSGVGGITEAFF.

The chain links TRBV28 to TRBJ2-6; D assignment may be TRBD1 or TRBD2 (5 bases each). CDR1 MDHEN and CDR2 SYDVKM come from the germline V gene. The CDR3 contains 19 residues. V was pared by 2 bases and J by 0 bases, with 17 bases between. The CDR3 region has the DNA TGTGCCAGCAGTTTAGTGTGGGACCCCCAGATCTCTGGGGCCAACGTCCTGACTTTC. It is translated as CASSLVWDPQISGANVLTF.

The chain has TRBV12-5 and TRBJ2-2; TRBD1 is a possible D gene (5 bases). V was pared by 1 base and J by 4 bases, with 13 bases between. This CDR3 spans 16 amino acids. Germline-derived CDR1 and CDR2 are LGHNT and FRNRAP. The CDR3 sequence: CASGLGTVRGTGELFF. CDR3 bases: TGTGCTAGTGGTTTGGGGACCGTTAGGGGCACCGGGGAGCTGTTTTTT. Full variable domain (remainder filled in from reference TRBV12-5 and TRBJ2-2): DARVTQTPRHKVTEMGQEVTMRCQPILGHNTVFWYRQTMMQGLELLAYFRNRAPLDDSGMPKDRFSAEMPDATLATLKIQPSEPRDSAVYFCASGLGTVRGTGELFFGEGSRLTVL.

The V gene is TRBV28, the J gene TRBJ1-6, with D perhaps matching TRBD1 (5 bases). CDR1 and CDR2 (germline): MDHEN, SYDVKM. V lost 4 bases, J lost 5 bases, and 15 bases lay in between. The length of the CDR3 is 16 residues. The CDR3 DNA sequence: TGTGCCAGCAGTTCTACAGGCTCCGGGGATAATTCACCCCTCCACTTT. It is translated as CASSSTGSGDNSPLHF.

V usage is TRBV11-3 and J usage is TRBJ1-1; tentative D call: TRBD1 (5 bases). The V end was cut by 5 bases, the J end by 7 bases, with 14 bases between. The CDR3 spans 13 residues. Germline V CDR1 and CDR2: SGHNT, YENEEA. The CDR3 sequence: CASSPLGTNEAFF. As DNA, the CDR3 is TGTGCCAGCAGCCCCCTTGGGACCAATGAAGCTTTCTTT.

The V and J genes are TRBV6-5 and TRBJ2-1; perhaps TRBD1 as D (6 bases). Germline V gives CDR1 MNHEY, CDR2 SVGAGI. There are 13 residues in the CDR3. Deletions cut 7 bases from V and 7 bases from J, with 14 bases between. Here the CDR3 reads CASTAQGKNEQFF. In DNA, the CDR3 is TGTGCCAGCACCGCCCAGGGGAAAAATGAGCAGTTCTTC.

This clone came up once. The CDR3, as DNA: TGCGCCAGCAGCCAAGTTTCAGGGGTTGTAAATAGCGATGGCTACACCTTC. Protein: CASSQVSGVVNSDGYTF. The chain carries TRBV4-1 and TRBJ1-2; tentatively, D is TRBD1 (6 bases). The CDR3 length is 17 residues. Looked up from germline, CDR1 is MGHRA and CDR2 is YSYEKL. Between the trimmed V and J ends, which lost 1 base and 6 bases, there was a span of 21 bases.

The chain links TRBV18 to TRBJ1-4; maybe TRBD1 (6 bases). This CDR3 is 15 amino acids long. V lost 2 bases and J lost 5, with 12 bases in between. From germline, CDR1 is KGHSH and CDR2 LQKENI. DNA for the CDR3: TGTGCCAGCTCACCAAGACTACAGGGCAATGAAAAACTGTTTTTT. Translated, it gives CASSPRLQGNEKLFF.

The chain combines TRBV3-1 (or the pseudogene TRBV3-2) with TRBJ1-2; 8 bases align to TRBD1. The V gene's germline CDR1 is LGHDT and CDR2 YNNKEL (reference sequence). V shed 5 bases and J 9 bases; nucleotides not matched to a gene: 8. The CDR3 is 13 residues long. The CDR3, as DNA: TGTGCCAGCAGCACGACAGGGGATTTTAGCTACACCTTC. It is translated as CASSTTGDFSYTF.

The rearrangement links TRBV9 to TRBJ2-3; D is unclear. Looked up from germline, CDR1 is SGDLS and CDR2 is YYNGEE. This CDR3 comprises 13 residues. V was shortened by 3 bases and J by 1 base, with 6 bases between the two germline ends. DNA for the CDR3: TGTGCCAGCAGCGCCCTAGGCACAGATACGCAGTATTTT. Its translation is CASSALGTDTQYF.

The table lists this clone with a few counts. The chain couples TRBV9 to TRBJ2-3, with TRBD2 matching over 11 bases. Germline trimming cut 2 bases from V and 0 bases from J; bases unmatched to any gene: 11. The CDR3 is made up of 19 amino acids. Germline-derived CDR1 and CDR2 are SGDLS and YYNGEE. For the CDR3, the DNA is TGTGCCAGCAGCGTTACCGGGACTAGCGGACCTTATAGCACAGATACGCAGTATTTT. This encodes CASSVTGTSGPYSTDTQYF.

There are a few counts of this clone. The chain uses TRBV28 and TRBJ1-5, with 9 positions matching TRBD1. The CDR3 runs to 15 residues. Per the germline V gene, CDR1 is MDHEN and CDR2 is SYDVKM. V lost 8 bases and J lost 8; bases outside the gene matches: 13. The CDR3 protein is CASAVTGGIVEPQHF. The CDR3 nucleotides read TGTGCCAGCGCCGTGACAGGGGGAATTGTGGAGCCCCAGCATTTT.

The CDR3 DNA sequence: TGTGCCAGCAGTTCACACAGGGGATCCGGGACCGGGGAGCTGTTTTTT. Protein product: CASSSHRGSGTGELFF. This chain joins TRBV6-5 and TRBJ2-2; 7 bases are shared with TRBD1. Germline CDR1 and CDR2: MNHEY and SVGAGI. Trimming at V came to 4 bases and at J to 5 bases, leaving 10 bases not matched to a gene. This CDR3 spans 16 amino acids.

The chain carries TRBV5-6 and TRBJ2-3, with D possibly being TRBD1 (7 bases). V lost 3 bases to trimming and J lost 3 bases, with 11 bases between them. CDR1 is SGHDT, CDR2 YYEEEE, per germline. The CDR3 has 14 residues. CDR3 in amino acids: CASSWRGPTDTQYF. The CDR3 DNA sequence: TGTGCCAGCAGCTGGAGGGGGCCGACAGATACGCAGTATTTT.

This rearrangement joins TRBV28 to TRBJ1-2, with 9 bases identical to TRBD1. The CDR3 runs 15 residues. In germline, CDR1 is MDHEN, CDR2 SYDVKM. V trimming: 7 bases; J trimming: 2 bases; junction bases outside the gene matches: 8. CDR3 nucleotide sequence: TGTGCCAGCACTCTGGACAGGGGAGGAAACTATGGCTACACCTTC. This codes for CASTLDRGGNYGYTF.

The CDR3 sequence: CASSLGAYGYTF. In DNA form, the CDR3 reads TGCGCCAGCAGCTTGGGAGCATATGGCTACACCTTC. V and J are TRBV5-1 and TRBJ1-2; D uncertain. V lost 0 bases and J lost 5, with 5 bases in between. Looked up from germline, CDR1 is SGHRS and CDR2 is YFSETQ. The CDR3 has 12 amino acids.

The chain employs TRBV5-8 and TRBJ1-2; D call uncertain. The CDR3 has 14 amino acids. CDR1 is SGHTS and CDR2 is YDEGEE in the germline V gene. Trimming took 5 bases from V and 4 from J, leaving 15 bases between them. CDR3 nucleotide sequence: TGTGCCAGCAGTCGCCTGGCCTCCCGCTATGGCTACACCTTC. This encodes CASSRLASRYGYTF.

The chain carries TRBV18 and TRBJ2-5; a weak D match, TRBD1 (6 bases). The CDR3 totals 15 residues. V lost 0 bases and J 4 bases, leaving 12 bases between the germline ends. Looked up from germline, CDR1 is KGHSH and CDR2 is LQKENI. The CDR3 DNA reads TGTGCCAGCTCACCACCGGGGGCGTTGGGAGAGACCCAGTACTTC. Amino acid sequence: CASSPPGALGETQYF.